This note documents a single T cell receptor (beta chain) sequence. The sample is drawn from a study of blood T cell repertoires in COVID-19. The wider study: The United States, Italy and Spain supplied acute and convalescent COVID-19 samples. The cDNA or gDNA used as material had been derived from T cells, B-cell-depleted T cells, or PBMCs.

Original methodology: Scientists estimated how many nucleated cells there were by amplifying reference gene primers. TCRdb's copy holds only in-frame clones and misses some; the assay was immunoSEQ multiplex PCR. V, J and clone size derive from that table, while D and trimming were established from the DNA sequence. The sample lists about 310,000 clones, about nine tenths seen once, with 1% in the top ten. The specimen sequenced was peripheral blood. The sequence derives from a man aged 45-60 years with active or convalescent COVID-19.

In DNA, the CDR3 is TGTGCCAGCAGCGTAGGGAGGGGTCCGGGCGTCCACAATGAGCAGTTCTTC. Residues: CASSVGRGPGVHNEQFF. This chain connects TRBV7-6 to TRBJ2-1; TRBD2 aligns across 7 bases. J gave up 5 bases and V 5 bases, and 15 bases lay outside the gene matches. CDR3 length equals 17 residues. From germline, CDR1 is SGHVS and CDR2 FNYEAQ.